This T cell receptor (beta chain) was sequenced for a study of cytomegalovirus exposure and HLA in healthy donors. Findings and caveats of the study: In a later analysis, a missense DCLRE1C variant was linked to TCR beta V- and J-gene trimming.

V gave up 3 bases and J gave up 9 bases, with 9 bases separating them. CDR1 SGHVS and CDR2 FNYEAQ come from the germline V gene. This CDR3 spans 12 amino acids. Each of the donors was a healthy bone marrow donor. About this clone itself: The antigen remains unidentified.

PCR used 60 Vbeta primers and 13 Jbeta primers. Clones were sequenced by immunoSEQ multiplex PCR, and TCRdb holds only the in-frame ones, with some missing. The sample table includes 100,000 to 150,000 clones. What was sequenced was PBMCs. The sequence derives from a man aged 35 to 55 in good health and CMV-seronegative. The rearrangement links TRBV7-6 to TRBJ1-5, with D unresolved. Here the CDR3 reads CASSLIAGPQHF. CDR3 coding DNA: TGTGCCAGCAGCTTGATCGCCGGGCCCCAGCATTTT. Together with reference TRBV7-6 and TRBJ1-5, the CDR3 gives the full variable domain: GAGVSQSPRYKVTKRGQDVALRCDPISGHVSLYWYRQALGQGPEFLTYFNYEAQQDKSGLPNDRFSAERPEGSISTLTIQRTEQRDSAMYRCASSLIAGPQHFGDGTRLSIL.